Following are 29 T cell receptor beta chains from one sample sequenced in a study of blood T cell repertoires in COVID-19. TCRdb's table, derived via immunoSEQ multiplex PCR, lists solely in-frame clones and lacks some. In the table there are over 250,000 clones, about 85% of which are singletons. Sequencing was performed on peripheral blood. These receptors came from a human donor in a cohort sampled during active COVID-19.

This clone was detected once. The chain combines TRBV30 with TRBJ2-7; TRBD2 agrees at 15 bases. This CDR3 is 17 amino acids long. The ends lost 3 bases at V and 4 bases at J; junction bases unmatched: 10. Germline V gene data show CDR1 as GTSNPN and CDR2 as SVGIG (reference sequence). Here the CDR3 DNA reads TGTGCCTGGAGAGCAGTAGAGGGACTAGCGGGGGGATACGAGCAGTACTTC. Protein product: CAWRAVEGLAGGYEQYF.

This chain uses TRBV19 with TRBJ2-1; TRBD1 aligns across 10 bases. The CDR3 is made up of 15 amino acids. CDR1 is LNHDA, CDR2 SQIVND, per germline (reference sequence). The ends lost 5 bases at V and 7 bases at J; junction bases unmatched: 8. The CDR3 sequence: CASSLRDRGGNEQFF. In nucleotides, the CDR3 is TGTGCCAGTAGTTTGCGGGACAGGGGTGGGAATGAGCAGTTCTTC.

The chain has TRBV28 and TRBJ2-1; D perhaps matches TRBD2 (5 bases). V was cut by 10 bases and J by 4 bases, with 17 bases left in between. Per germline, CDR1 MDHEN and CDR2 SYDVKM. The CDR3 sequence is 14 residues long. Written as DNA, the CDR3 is TGTGCCACCCGAATGAGACTACGATACAATGAGCAGTTCTTC. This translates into CATRMRLRYNEQFF. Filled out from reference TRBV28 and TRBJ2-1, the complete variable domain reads DVKVTQSSRYLVKRTGEKVFLECVQDMDHENMFWYRQDPGLGLRLIYFSYDVKMKEKGDIPEGYSVSREKKERFSLILESASTNQTSMYLCATRMRLRYNEQFFGPGTRLTVL.

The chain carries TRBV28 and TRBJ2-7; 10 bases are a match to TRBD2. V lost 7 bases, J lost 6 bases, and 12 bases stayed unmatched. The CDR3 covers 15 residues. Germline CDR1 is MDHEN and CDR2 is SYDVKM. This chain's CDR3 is CASTVVSGRVSEQYF. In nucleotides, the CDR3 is TGTGCCAGCACCGTCGTAAGCGGGAGGGTTTCCGAGCAGTACTTC.

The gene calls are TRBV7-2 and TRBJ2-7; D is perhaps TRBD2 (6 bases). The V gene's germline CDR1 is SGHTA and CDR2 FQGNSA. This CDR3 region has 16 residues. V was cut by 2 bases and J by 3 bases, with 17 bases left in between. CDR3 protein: CASSLTRGGNGYEQYF. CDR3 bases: TGTGCCAGCAGCTTAACGAGGGGCGGGAATGGCTACGAGCAGTACTTC. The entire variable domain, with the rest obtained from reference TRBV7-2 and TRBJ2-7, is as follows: GAGVSQSPSNKVTEKGKDVELRCDPISGHTALYWYRQSLGQGLEFLIYFQGNSAPDKSGLPSDRFSAERTGGSVSTLTIQRTQQEDSAVYLCASSLTRGGNGYEQYFGPGTRLTVT.

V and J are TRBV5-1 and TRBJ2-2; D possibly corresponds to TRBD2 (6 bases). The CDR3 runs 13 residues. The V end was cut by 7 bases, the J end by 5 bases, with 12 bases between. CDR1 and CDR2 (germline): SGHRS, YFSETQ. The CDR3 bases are TGCGCCAGCGGCCTGGGAGGAACCGGGGAGCTGTTTTTT. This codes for CASGLGGTGELFF.

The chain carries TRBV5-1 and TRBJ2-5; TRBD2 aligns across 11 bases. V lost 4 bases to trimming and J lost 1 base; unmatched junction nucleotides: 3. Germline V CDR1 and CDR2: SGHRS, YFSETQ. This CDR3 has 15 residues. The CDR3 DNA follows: TGCGCCAGCAGCATACTAGCGGGGGCCCAAGAGACCCAGTACTTC. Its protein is CASSILAGAQETQYF.

Here the CDR3 DNA reads TGTGCCAGCAGCTTAGTTTCGGCGGGAGGGCCGTACGAGCAGTACTTC. Amino acids: CASSLVSAGGPYEQYF. The chain links TRBV7-3 to TRBJ2-7; 9 bases line up with TRBD2. The V segment lost 2 bases and the J segment 4 bases; nucleotides outside the gene matches: 9. CDR1 SGHTA and CDR2 FQGTGA come from the germline V gene. The CDR3 loop spans 16 amino acids.

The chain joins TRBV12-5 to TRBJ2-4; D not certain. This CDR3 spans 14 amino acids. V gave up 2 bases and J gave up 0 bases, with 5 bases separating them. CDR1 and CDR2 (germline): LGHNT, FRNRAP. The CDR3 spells CASGLSGAKNIQYF. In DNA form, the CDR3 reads TGTGCTAGTGGTTTGTCAGGAGCCAAAAACATTCAGTACTTC.

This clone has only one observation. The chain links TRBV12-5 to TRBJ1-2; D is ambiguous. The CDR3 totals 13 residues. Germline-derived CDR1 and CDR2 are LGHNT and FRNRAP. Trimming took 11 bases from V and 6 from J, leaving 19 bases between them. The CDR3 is CAPPLLARDGYTF. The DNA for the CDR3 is TGTGCTCCACCTTTGTTGGCCCGGGATGGCTACACCTTC.

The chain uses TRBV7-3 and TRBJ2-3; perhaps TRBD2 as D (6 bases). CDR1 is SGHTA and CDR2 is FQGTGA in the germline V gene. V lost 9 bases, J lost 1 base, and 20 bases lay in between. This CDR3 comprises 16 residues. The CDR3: CASGTPLEPGTDTQYF. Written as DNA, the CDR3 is TGTGCCAGTGGGACTCCTTTGGAGCCTGGCACAGATACGCAGTATTTT.

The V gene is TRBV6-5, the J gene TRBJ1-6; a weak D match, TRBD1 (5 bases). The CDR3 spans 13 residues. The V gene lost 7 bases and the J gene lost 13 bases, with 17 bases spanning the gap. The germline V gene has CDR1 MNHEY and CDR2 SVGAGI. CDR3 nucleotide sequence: TGTGCCAGCAAGCAGGGTCTTAAAGGGCCCCTCCACTTT. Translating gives CASKQGLKGPLHF.

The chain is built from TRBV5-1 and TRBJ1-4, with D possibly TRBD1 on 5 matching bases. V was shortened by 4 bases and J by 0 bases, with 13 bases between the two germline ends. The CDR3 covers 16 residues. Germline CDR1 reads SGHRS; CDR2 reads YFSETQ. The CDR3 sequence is CASSPRRASTNEKLFF. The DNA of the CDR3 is TGCGCCAGCAGCCCCCGCAGGGCCTCAACTAATGAAAAACTGTTTTTT.

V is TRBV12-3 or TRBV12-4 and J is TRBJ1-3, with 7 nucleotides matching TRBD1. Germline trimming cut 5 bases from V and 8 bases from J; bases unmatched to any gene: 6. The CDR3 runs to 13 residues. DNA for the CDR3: TGTGCCAGCAGTCGTCTACAGGGGTACACCATATATTTT. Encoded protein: CASSRLQGYTIYF.

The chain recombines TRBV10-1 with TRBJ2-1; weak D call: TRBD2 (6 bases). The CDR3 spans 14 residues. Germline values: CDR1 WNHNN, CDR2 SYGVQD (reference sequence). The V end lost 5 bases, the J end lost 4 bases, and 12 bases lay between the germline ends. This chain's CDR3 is CASSPPGDYNEQFF. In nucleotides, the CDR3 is TGCGCCAGCAGTCCCCCGGGAGATTACAATGAGCAGTTCTTC.

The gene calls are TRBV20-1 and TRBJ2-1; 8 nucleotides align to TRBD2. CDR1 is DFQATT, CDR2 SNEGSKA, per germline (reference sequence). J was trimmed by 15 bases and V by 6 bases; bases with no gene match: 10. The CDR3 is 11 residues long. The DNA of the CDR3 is TGCAGTGCCGCCCTAGACAGCGGGGGGTTCTTC. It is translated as CSAALDSGGFF.

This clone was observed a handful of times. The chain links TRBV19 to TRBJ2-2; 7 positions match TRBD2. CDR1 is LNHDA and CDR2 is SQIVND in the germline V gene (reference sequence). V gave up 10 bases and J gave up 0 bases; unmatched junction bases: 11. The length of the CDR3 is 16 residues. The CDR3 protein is CATLQTSFANTGELFF. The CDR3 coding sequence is TGTGCCACCCTCCAGACTAGCTTCGCGAACACCGGGGAGCTGTTTTTT.

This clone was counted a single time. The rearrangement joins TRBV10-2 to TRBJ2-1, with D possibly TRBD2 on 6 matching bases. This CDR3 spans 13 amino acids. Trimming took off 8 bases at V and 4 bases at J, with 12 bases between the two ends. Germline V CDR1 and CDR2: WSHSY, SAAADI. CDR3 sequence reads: CASGEEWYNEQFF. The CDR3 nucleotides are TGCGCCAGCGGGGAGGAGTGGTACAATGAGCAGTTCTTC.

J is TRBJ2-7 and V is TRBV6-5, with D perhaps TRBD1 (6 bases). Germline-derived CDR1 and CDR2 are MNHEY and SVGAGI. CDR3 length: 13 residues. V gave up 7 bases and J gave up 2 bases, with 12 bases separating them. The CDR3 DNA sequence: TGTGCCAGCAACAACAGGGTCGCCTACGAGCAGTACTTC. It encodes CASNNRVAYEQYF.

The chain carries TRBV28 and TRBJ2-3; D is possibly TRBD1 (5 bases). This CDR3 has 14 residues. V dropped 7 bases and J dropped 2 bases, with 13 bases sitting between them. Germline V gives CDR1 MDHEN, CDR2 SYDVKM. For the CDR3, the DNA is TGTGCCAGCAAAAGGGGCCATACCACAGATACGCAGTATTTT. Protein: CASKRGHTTDTQYF.

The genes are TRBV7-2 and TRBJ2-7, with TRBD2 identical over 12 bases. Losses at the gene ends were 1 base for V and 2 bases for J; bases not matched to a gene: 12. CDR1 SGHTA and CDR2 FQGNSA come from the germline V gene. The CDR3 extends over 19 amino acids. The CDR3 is CASSLDELAGGRSTYEQYF. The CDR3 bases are TGTGCCAGCAGCTTAGATGAACTAGCGGGAGGCCGATCAACCTACGAGCAGTACTTC.

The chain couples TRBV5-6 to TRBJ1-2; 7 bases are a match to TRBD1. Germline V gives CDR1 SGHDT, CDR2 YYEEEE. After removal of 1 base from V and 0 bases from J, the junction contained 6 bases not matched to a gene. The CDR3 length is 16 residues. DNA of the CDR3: TGTGCCAGCAGCTTGCGGACAGGACCTCCTAACTATGGCTACACCTTC. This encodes CASSLRTGPPNYGYTF.

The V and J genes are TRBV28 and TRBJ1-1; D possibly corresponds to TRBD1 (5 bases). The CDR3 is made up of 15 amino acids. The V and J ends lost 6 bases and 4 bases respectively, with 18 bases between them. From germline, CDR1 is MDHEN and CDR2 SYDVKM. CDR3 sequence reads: CASSTPGLGGTEAFF. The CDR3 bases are TGTGCCAGCAGCACCCCGGGGCTCGGGGGCACTGAAGCTTTCTTT.

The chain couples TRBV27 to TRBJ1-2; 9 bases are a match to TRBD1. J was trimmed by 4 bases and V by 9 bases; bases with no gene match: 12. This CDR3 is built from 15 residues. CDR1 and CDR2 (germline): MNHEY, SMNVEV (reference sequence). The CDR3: CASRTGQGFFYGYTF. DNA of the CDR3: TGTGCCAGTCGGACGGGACAGGGCTTTTTCTATGGCTACACCTTC.

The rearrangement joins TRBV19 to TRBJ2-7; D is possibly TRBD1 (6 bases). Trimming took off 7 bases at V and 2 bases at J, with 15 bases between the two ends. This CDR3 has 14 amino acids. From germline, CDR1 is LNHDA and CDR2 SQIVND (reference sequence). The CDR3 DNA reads TGTGCCAGTACCCAGACAGGCCGGACCTACGAGCAGTACTTC. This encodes CASTQTGRTYEQYF.

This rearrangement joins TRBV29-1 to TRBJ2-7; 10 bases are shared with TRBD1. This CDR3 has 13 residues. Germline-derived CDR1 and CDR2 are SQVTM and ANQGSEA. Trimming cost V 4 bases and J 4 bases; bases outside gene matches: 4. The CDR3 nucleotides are TGCAGCGTTGGCCGGACAGGGGGTTACGAGCAGTACTTC. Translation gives CSVGRTGGYEQYF.

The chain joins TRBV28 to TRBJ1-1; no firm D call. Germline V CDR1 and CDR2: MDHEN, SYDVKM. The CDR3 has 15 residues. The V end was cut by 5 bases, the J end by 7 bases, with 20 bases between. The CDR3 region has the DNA TGTGCCAGCAGTCATTCCGCGGATCCGGGTGGTGAAGCTTTCTTT. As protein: CASSHSADPGGEAFF. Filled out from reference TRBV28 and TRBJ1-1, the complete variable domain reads DVKVTQSSRYLVKRTGEKVFLECVQDMDHENMFWYRQDPGLGLRLIYFSYDVKMKEKGDIPEGYSVSREKKERFSLILESASTNQTSMYLCASSHSADPGGEAFFGQGTRLTVV.

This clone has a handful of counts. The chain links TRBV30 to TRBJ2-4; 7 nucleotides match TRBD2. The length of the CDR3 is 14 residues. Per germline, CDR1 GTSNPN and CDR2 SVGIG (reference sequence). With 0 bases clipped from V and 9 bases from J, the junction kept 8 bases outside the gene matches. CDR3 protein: CAWSVSGGVGIQYF. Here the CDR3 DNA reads TGTGCCTGGAGTGTTTCTGGGGGGGTGGGCATTCAGTACTTC.

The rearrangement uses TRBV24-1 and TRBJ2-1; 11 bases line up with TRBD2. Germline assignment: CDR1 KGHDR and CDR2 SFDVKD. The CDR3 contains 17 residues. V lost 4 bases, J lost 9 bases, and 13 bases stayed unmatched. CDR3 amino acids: CATSDPRSGRALGEQFF. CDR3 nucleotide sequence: TGTGCCACCAGTGACCCTCGTAGCGGGAGGGCCCTCGGTGAGCAGTTCTTC.